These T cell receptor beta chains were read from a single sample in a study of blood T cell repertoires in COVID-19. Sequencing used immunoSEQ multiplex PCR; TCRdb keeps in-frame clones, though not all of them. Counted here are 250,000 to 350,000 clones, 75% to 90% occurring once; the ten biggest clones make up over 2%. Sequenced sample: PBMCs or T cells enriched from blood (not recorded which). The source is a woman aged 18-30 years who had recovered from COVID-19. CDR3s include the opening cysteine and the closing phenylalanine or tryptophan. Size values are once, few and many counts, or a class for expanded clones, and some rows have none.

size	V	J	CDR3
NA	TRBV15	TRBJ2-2	CATSRGGGTGELFF
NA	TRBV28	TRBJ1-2	CASSLGGQGNNYGYTF
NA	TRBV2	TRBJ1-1	CASRQQGTTEAFF
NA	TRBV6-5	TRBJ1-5	CASTQGYSNQPQHF
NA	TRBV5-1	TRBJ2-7	CASSLRGRPYEQYF
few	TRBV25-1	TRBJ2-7	CASSGAGLDEQYF
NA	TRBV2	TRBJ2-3	CASSNTGRDTQYF
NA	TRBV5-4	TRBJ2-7	CASSLDPSGGASSYEQYF
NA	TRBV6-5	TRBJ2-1	CASSPRPRGNEQFF
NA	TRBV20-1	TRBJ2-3	CSASGTGTKDTQYF
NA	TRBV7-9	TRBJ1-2	CASSTRTGNYGYTF
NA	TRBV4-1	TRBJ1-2	CASSQEENSNYGYTF
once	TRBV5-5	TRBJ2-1	CASSLLASYNEQFF
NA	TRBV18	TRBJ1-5	CASSRGTGNQPQHF
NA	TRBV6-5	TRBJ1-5	CASSIQGAGQPQHF
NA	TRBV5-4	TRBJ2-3	CASSLGLATDTQYF
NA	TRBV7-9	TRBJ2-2	CASSLAVPLPPGELFF
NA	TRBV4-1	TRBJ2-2	CASSQGGTGELFF
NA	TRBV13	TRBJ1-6	CASSPSTGAFSPLHF
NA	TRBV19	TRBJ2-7	CASSIDWGLAAEQYF
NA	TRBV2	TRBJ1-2	CASRAPEGYTF
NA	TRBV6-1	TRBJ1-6	CASSDTGVAAPLHF
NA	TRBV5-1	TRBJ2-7	CASSLGQETYEQYF
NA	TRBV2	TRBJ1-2	CASSAGPGGDYGYTF
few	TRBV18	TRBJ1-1	CASSPLRGTENTEAFF
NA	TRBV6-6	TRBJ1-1	CASIRDRGEGTEAFF
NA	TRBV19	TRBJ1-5	CASSIYPGVSNQPQHF
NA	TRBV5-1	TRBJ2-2	CASSLGAGPTGELFF
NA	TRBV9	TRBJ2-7	CASSVAGRDSEQYF
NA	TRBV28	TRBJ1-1	CASSYVGGSYTEAFF
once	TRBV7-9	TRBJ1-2	CASSLGGSGASGYTF
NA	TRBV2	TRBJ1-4	CASRLDRGPEKLFF
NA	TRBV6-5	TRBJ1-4	CASSFRGQNEKLFF
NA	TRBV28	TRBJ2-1	CASSIWTSGDNEQFF
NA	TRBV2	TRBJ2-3	CASRPNMGPDTQYF
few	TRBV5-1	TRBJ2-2	CASSFRGSNTGELFF
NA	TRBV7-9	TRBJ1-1	CASSFMNTEAFF
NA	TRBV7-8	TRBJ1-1	CASSGRQGPWDTEAFF
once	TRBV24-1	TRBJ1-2	CATSDPGGYTF
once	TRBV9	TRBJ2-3	CASSVGSRGQDTQYF
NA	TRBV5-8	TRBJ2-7	CASSPRGDNEQYF